The 31 T cell receptor beta chains below all came from one sample that was sequenced in a study of blood T cell repertoires in COVID-19. Measured with immunoSEQ multiplex PCR; TCRdb has only the in-frame clones, and not every one. The sample has roughly 500,000 clones, roughly 90% seen once. The sequenced material came from PBMCs or T cells enriched from blood (not recorded which). The source of these receptors is a woman aged 40 to 50 who had recovered from COVID-19.

The chain uses TRBV10-3 and TRBJ2-7; D is possibly TRBD1 (6 bases). Germline CDR1 ENHRY, CDR2 SYGVKD. Trimming left V 6 bases short and J 2 bases short, with 14 bases between. The length of the CDR3 is 14 residues. For the CDR3, the DNA is TGTGCCATCAGGGACAGTATCTCTACCTACGAGCAGTACTTC. Translating gives CAIRDSISTYEQYF.

This chain links TRBV5-1 with TRBJ1-4, with no clear D. CDR1 is SGHRS and CDR2 is YFSETQ in the germline V gene. CDR3 length equals 15 residues. Trimming took 3 bases from V and 8 from J, leaving 17 bases between them. CDR3 coding DNA: TGCGCCAGCAGCTCCTCCCCGGGTAGAGAAGAAAAACTGTTTTTT. Encoded protein: CASSSSPGREEKLFF.

This chain connects TRBV15 to TRBJ1-3; D remains unclear. This CDR3 comprises 12 residues. CDR1 is LNHNV, CDR2 YYDKDF, per germline (reference sequence). Trimming took 3 bases from V and 4 from J, leaving 4 bases between them. This CDR3 reads CATSSPGNTIYF. DNA of the CDR3: TGTGCCACCAGCAGCCCGGGAAACACCATATATTTT.

In this sample, this clone turned up a few times. The chain combines TRBV3-1 (or the pseudogene TRBV3-2) with TRBJ1-1; D possibly corresponds to TRBD1 (6 bases). V lost 8 bases and J 1 base, leaving 11 bases between the germline ends. The CDR3 length is 13 residues. Germline CDR1 and CDR2: LGHDT and YNNKEL (reference sequence). The DNA of the CDR3 is TGTGCCAGCGGCCCGACAGGGAACACTGAAGCTTTCTTT. As protein: CASGPTGNTEAFF.

The chain has TRBV20-1 and TRBJ2-3; tentative D call: TRBD2 (5 bases). The CDR3 loop spans 15 amino acids. Deletions cut 3 bases from V and 1 base from J, with 14 bases between. CDR1 is DFQATT, CDR2 SNEGSKA, per germline (reference sequence). The CDR3 DNA sequence: TGCAGTGCTAGTCTGGCTAGCAGCCGCACAGATACGCAGTATTTT. Its protein is CSASLASSRTDTQYF.

The CDR3 DNA is TGTGCCAGCAGCAAGACGGGACAGGGGAATGAAAAACTGTTTTTT. Protein sequence: CASSKTGQGNEKLFF. The chain has TRBV9 and TRBJ1-4; 10 positions agree with TRBD1. In germline, CDR1 is SGDLS, CDR2 YYNGEE. There are 15 residues in the CDR3. V lost 4 bases, J lost 5 bases, and 5 bases stayed unmatched.

The chain couples TRBV19 to TRBJ1-5; D is unclear. V was pared by 0 bases and J by 11 bases, with 14 bases between. This CDR3 has 14 amino acids. The germline CDR1 and CDR2 sequences are LNHDA and SQIVND (reference sequence). The CDR3 DNA sequence: TGTGCCAGTAGTATAGATCTAGTCGACCGGACCCAGCATTTT. This translates into CASSIDLVDRTQHF.

The V and J genes are TRBV4-3 and TRBJ2-1; a possible D gene is TRBD2 (6 bases). CDR1 is LGHNA, CDR2 YSLEER, per germline. V lost 3 bases and J 10 bases, leaving 13 bases between the germline ends. The CDR3 is made up of 13 amino acids. In DNA, the CDR3 is TGCGCCAGCAGCCAGGCCACTAGCAACGAGCAGTTCTTC. Translating gives CASSQATSNEQFF.

The chain has TRBV19 and TRBJ2-7; 14 nucleotides line up with TRBD2. CDR1 is LNHDA and CDR2 is SQIVND in the germline V gene (reference sequence). There are 13 residues in the CDR3. V lost 9 bases and J lost 5; bases outside the gene matches: 3. In nucleotides, the CDR3 is TGTGCCAGACGACTAGCGGGAGGGCACGAGCAGTACTTC. It translates to CARRLAGGHEQYF.

DNA of the CDR3: TGTGCCAGCAGCCCGGACAGGGGTGGTGGCTACACCTTC. It codes for CASSPDRGGGYTF. This chain uses TRBV7-2 with TRBJ1-2, with 9 bases fitting TRBD1. CDR3 length equals 13 residues. Trimming at V came to 5 bases and at J to 7 bases, leaving 5 bases not matched to a gene. The germline gives CDR1 SGHTA, CDR2 FQGNSA.

This clone was picked up a small number of times. A junction end diverges from the germline sequence, so it may reflect a read error. Here the CDR3 reads CASSPGQGAEVF. DNA for the CDR3: TGCGCCAGCAGCCCTGGACAGGGCGCTGAGGTCTTC. The chain combines TRBV5-1 with TRBJ2-1; 8 bases match TRBD1. Germline CDR1 reads SGHRS; CDR2 reads YFSETQ. This CDR3 has 12 amino acids.

The chain couples TRBV19 to TRBJ1-2; possibly TRBD1 for D (6 bases). Trimming shortened V by 3 bases and J by 1 base, and 15 bases separated the two germline ends. CDR3 length: 16 residues. Germline V lookup: CDR1 LNHDA, CDR2 SQIVND (reference sequence). The CDR3, as DNA: TGTGCCAGTAGTATGGGGGCAGGAAATGTTAACTATGGCTACACCTTC. Amino acids: CASSMGAGNVNYGYTF.

This rearrangement joins TRBV14 to TRBJ1-1; TRBD1 might be the D (5 bases). This CDR3 contains 15 residues. Germline assignment: CDR1 SGHDN and CDR2 FVKESK. V dropped 1 base and J dropped 0 bases, with 9 bases sitting between them. CDR3 in amino acids: CASSQGGALNTEAFF. In DNA form, the CDR3 reads TGTGCCAGCAGCCAAGGTGGGGCCTTGAACACTGAAGCTTTCTTT. Complete variable domain (other parts from reference TRBV14 and TRBJ1-1): EAGVTQFPSHSVIEKGQTVTLRCDPISGHDNLYWYRRVMGKEIKFLLHFVKESKQDESGMPNNRFLAERTGGTYSTLKVQPAELEDSGVYFCASSQGGALNTEAFFGQGTRLTVV.

The chain employs TRBV19 and TRBJ1-5, with D uncertain. The germline V and J ends were trimmed by 3 bases and 0 bases, with 9 bases remaining between them. CDR3 length equals 15 residues. From germline, CDR1 is LNHDA and CDR2 SQIVND (reference sequence). CDR3 in amino acids: CASSISRHSNQPQHF. CDR3 coding DNA: TGTGCCAGTAGTATCTCCAGACATAGCAATCAGCCCCAGCATTTT.

This clone was counted a single time. The V and J genes are TRBV29-1 and TRBJ2-7; possible D gene TRBD2, 8 bases. Germline-derived CDR1 and CDR2 are SQVTM and ANQGSEA. The CDR3 spans 18 residues. Deletions cut 5 bases from V and 3 bases from J, with 29 bases between. The CDR3, as DNA: TGCAGCGTTACGGGAGGGGGCGGTAGGGCTAGCGGTAGCTACGAGCAGTACTTC. Its protein is CSVTGGGGRASGSYEQYF.

The gene calls are TRBV12-3 or TRBV12-4 and TRBJ1-2, with D uncertain. V was shortened by 7 bases and J by 0 bases, with 9 bases between the two germline ends. This CDR3 comprises 13 residues. The CDR3 spells CASTLRSNYGYTF. CDR3 DNA: TGTGCCAGCACACTACGGTCTAACTATGGCTACACCTTC.

The V gene is TRBV9, the J gene TRBJ1-2; 7 bases agree with TRBD1. This CDR3 comprises 15 residues. The V and J ends lost 0 bases and 0 bases, in that order; junction bases with no gene match: 2. CDR1 is SGDLS and CDR2 is YYNGEE in the germline V gene. In nucleotides, the CDR3 is TGTGCCAGCAGCGTAGGAACAGGGGCTAACTATGGCTACACCTTC. Translated: CASSVGTGANYGYTF.

The DNA of the CDR3 is TGTGCCACCACCCCGACAGGGGACACTGAAGCTTTCTTT. Its protein is CATTPTGDTEAFF. The chain carries TRBV15 and TRBJ1-1, with 8 bases matching TRBD1. CDR3 size: 13 residues. The V and J ends lost 7 bases and 3 bases, in that order; junction bases with no gene match: 4. The germline V gene encodes CDR1 LNHNV and CDR2 YYDKDF (reference sequence).

The rearrangement links TRBV4-2 to TRBJ2-7; 8 bases are a match to TRBD2. The CDR3 consists of 15 residues. The ends lost 1 base at V and 3 bases at J; junction bases unmatched: 5. CDR1 and CDR2 from the germline V gene are LGHNA and YNFKEQ. The CDR3, as DNA: TGTGCCAGCAGCCAAGCCGTAGCGGGAAACTACGAGCAGTACTTC. As protein: CASSQAVAGNYEQYF.

This sequence joins TRBV18 and TRBJ1-3; D ambiguous. Germline V gives CDR1 KGHSH, CDR2 LQKENI. The germline V and J ends were trimmed by 3 bases and 4 bases, with 10 bases remaining between them. CDR3 length: 14 residues. The CDR3 sequence: CASSPTAGGNTIYF. The CDR3 region has the DNA TGTGCCAGCTCACCGACTGCGGGCGGAAACACCATATATTTT.

This clone was counted between two and nine times. V is TRBV2 and J is TRBJ2-2, with 8 nucleotides matching TRBD1. CDR1 and CDR2 from the germline V gene are SNHLY and FYNNEI. The CDR3 runs to 13 residues. The chain's CDR3 is CGSGGEEAGELFF. The CDR3, as DNA: TGTGGCTCAGGGGGCGAAGAGGCCGGGGAGCTGTTTTTT.

This clone was seen once. V gene TRBV11-2 combines with J gene TRBJ2-7; 8 positions agree with TRBD1. Germline V gives CDR1 SGHAT, CDR2 FQNNGV. This CDR3 comprises 13 residues. The trim removed 5 bases at V and 6 bases at J, leaving 6 bases unmatched. CDR3 coding DNA: TGTGCCAGCAGCCTAGGACAGGGCGGCGAGCAGTACTTC. Translated, it gives CASSLGQGGEQYF.

The chain uses TRBV3-1 (or the pseudogene TRBV3-2) and TRBJ1-2; 9 nucleotides align to TRBD1. This CDR3 comprises 16 residues. The V segment lost 4 bases and the J segment 4 bases; nucleotides outside the gene matches: 10. Germline values: CDR1 LGHDT, CDR2 YNNKEL (reference sequence). CDR3 DNA: TGTGCCAGCAGCCCAGCGGACAGGGGACCAGCCTATGGCTACACCTTC. Its protein is CASSPADRGPAYGYTF.

V is TRBV5-4 and J is TRBJ1-6, with D perhaps matching TRBD1 (6 bases). CDR3 size: 15 residues. Germline V gene sequence: CDR1 SGHNT, CDR2 YYREEE (reference sequence). V was shortened by 0 bases and J by 6 bases, with 10 bases between the two germline ends. In DNA form, the CDR3 reads TGTGCCAGCAGCTTGGCTGGGGGCGGTAATTCACCCCTCCACTTT. The encoded protein is CASSLAGGGNSPLHF.

The chain joins TRBV30 to TRBJ1-4; D is possibly TRBD1 (5 bases). The germline V gene encodes CDR1 GTSNPN and CDR2 SVGIG (reference sequence). The germline V and J ends were trimmed by 3 bases and 5 bases, with 10 bases remaining between them. The CDR3 is 13 residues long. The CDR3 sequence: CAWRQVPNEKLFF. DNA of the CDR3: TGTGCCTGGAGACAGGTTCCAAATGAAAAACTGTTTTTT.

The DNA for the CDR3 is TGTGCCAGTCATGGGACTATTAGCTACGAGCAGTACTTC. This gives the protein CASHGTISYEQYF. The genes are TRBV19 and TRBJ2-7; 7 bases fit TRBD2. The germline V gene has CDR1 LNHDA and CDR2 SQIVND (reference sequence). The CDR3 is 13 residues long. The ends lost 8 bases at V and 3 bases at J; junction bases unmatched: 7.

V gene TRBV28 combines with J gene TRBJ2-7, with 7 bases matching TRBD2. The CDR3 has 18 residues. The trim removed 5 bases at V and 5 bases at J, leaving 21 bases unmatched. Germline-derived CDR1 and CDR2 are MDHEN and SYDVKM. CDR3 in amino acids: CASSQGAGIGAKLDEQYF. The CDR3 bases are TGTGCCAGCAGTCAAGGAGCGGGGATTGGGGCCAAACTTGACGAGCAGTACTTC.

This chain links TRBV2 with TRBJ1-1, with D hard to call. Germline loops: CDR1 SNHLY, CDR2 FYNNEI. Between the trimmed V and J ends, which lost 7 bases and 2 bases, there was a span of 14 bases. There are 14 residues in the CDR3. CDR3 region: CASKAEDPNTEAFF. Written as DNA, the CDR3 is TGTGCCAGCAAGGCGGAGGACCCAAACACTGAAGCTTTCTTT.

This chain joins TRBV10-3 and TRBJ1-2; D is uncertain. Between the trimmed V and J ends, which lost 4 bases and 6 bases, there was a span of 12 bases. The CDR3 is 13 amino acids. Germline V gives CDR1 ENHRY, CDR2 SYGVKD. The CDR3 DNA sequence: TGTGCCATCAGTGTGCGGGAGACGGATGGCTACACCTTC. Protein: CAISVRETDGYTF.

The chain joins TRBV11-2 to TRBJ1-6; D remains unclear. Per the germline V gene, CDR1 is SGHAT and CDR2 is FQNNGV. V gave up 0 bases and J gave up 4 bases, with 10 bases separating them. This CDR3 has 16 residues. The CDR3 is CASSLERAPYNSPLHF. The CDR3 region has the DNA TGTGCCAGCAGCTTAGAGAGGGCTCCATATAATTCACCCCTCCACTTT.

The rearrangement uses TRBV7-6 and TRBJ2-5, with unresolved D. Per germline, CDR1 SGHVS and CDR2 FNYEAQ. CDR3 length: 15 amino acids. Trimming left V 5 bases short and J 2 bases short, with 15 bases between. The CDR3 DNA follows: TGTGCCAGCAGCCTACTCCTCGCGCCACAAGAGACCCAGTACTTC. This codes for CASSLLLAPQETQYF. Looking up the rest from reference TRBV7-6 and TRBJ2-5 gives the full variable domain: GAGVSQSPRYKVTKRGQDVALRCDPISGHVSLYWYRQALGQGPEFLTYFNYEAQQDKSGLPNDRFSAERPEGSISTLTIQRTEQRDSAMYRCASSLLLAPQETQYFGPGTRLLVL.